Following are 3 T cell receptor beta chains from one sample sequenced in a study of breast tumors, draining lymph nodes, adjacent tissues. Axillary draining lymph nodes of breast cancer patients supplied the node samples. TCRdb processed the multiplex PCR reads anew with MiXCR; each CDR3 protein has one entry. Seen here are roughly 220,000 distinct CDR3 sequences, about 34% observed once, and the top ten hold 3.6%. Sequenced sample: axillary lymph node tissue. These receptors originate from a female donor with breast cancer. Some clones in this sample may be carry-over from other donors' samples.

This clonotype came up many times. The chain links TRBV6-6 to TRBJ2-6; TRBD1 aligns across 9 bases. CDR3 length: 17 residues. Trimming removed 6 bases from V and 0 bases from J; junction bases left unmatched: 6. Looked up from germline, CDR1 is MNHNY and CDR2 is SVGAGI (reference sequence). The CDR3 loop reads CASSQTGGNSGANVLTF. CDR3 bases: TGTGCCAGCAGCCAGACAGGGGGAAACTCTGGGGCCAACGTCCTGACTTTC.

This clonotype was found a few times. A much larger clonotype is one base distant, so this may be a read error. Since no conserved phenylalanine or tryptophan closes the CDR3, a read error is the likely cause. The genes are TRBV2 and TRBJ1-2; 8 nucleotides align to TRBD1. This CDR3 is 14 amino acids long. CDR1 and CDR2 from the germline V gene are SNHLY and FYNNEI. J gave up 5 bases and V 7 bases, and 9 bases lay outside the gene matches. The CDR3 sequence is CASKLSTGDYGYTL. The CDR3 DNA reads TGTGCCAGCAAGCTCTCGACAGGGGATTATGGCTACACCCTC.

V usage is TRBV12-5 and J usage is TRBJ2-6; D not resolved. Trimming stripped 6 bases from V and 2 bases from J, with 11 bases between. There are 15 residues in the CDR3. CDR1 and CDR2 from the germline V gene are LGHNT and FRNRAP. CDR3 coding DNA: TGTGCTAGTGGCCGCCGGAGTCCTGGGGCCAACGTCCTGACTTTC. The encoded protein is CASGRRSPGANVLTF.